What follows are 21 T cell receptor beta chains derived from one specimen sequenced in a study of technical replicates of blood from a handful of donors. Clones were sequenced by immunoSEQ multiplex PCR, and TCRdb holds only the in-frame ones, with some missing. The table shows roughly 93,000 clones, with nearly 97% occurring only once. The material sequenced was T cells isolated from PBMCs. The receptors stem from a human donor in good health.

V and J are TRBV27 and TRBJ2-1; 12 bases match TRBD2. V was pared by 4 bases and J by 7 bases, with 14 bases of the junction left unmatched. The CDR3 has 18 residues. Per the germline V gene, CDR1 is MNHEY and CDR2 is SMNVEV (reference sequence). CDR3 sequence (DNA): TGTGCCAGCAGTTCTCAGCACCCCGGACTAGCGGGATCGAATGAGCAGTTCTTC. Its protein product is CASSSQHPGLAGSNEQFF.

The V call is TRBV14, the J call TRBJ2-7, with 7 bases aligning to TRBD2. The CDR3 is 15 residues long. Germline CDR1 and CDR2: SGHDN and FVKESK. The trim removed 1 base at V and 0 bases at J, leaving 3 bases unmatched. The CDR3 DNA is TGTGCCAGCAGCCAAGGACTAGCTTCCTCCTACGAGCAGTACTTC. Protein: CASSQGLASSYEQYF. Full variable domain (missing parts from reference TRBV14 and TRBJ2-7): EAGVTQFPSHSVIEKGQTVTLRCDPISGHDNLYWYRRVMGKEIKFLLHFVKESKQDESGMPNNRFLAERTGGTYSTLKVQPAELEDSGVYFCASSQGLASSYEQYFGPGTRLTVT.

The genes are TRBV5-1 and TRBJ2-7, with D uncertain. Trimming shortened V by 2 bases and J by 2 bases, and 8 bases separated the two germline ends. In germline, CDR1 is SGHRS, CDR2 YFSETQ. The CDR3 has 13 residues. The CDR3 coding sequence is TGCGCCAGCAGCTTCGAGCTTACCTACGAGCAGTACTTC. This gives the protein CASSFELTYEQYF. Full variable domain (outside the CDR3, taken from reference TRBV5-1 and TRBJ2-7): KAGVTQTPRYLIKTRGQQVTLSCSPISGHRSVSWYQQTPGQGLQFLFEYFSETQRNKGNFPGRFSGRQFSNSRSEMNVSTLELGDSALYLCASSFELTYEQYFGPGTRLTVT.

V usage is TRBV6-1 and J usage is TRBJ2-7; 9 positions agree with TRBD1. V dropped 6 bases and J dropped 3; count of bases not matched to a gene: 6. The CDR3 contains 14 residues. Germline V gene sequence: CDR1 MNHNS, CDR2 SASEGT. CDR3 amino acids: CASSPRDRVYEQYF. CDR3 in DNA: TGTGCCAGCAGCCCCCGGGACAGGGTCTACGAGCAGTACTTC.

This chain links TRBV9 with TRBJ2-2; TRBD1 is a possible D gene (6 bases). Germline CDR1 is SGDLS and CDR2 is YYNGEE. Trimming stripped 0 bases from V and 4 bases from J, with 13 bases between. The CDR3 extends over 16 amino acids. The CDR3 coding sequence is TGTGCCAGCAGCGTAGCCAGCCACAGGGTCACCGGGGAGCTGTTTTTT. Translation gives CASSVASHRVTGELFF. Variable domain in full (rest from reference TRBV9 and TRBJ2-2): DSGVTQTPKHLITATGQRVTLRCSPRSGDLSVYWYQQSLDQGLQFLIQYYNGEERAKGNILERFSAQQFPDLHSELNLSSLELGDSALYFCASSVASHRVTGELFFGEGSRLTVL.

This chain links TRBV6-1 with TRBJ2-7; 10 bases fit TRBD1. J gave up 7 bases and V 7 bases, and 13 bases lay outside the gene matches. Looked up from germline, CDR1 is MNHNS and CDR2 is SASEGT. The CDR3 length is 15 residues. The CDR3 sequence: CASTVAGQGLGEQYF. CDR3 sequence (DNA): TGTGCCAGCACCGTCGCGGGACAGGGGTTGGGAGAGCAGTACTTC.

J is TRBJ1-1 and V is TRBV29-1; tentatively, D is TRBD1 (6 bases). CDR1 and CDR2 from the germline V gene are SQVTM and ANQGSEA. V was cut by 4 bases and J by 1 base, with 13 bases left in between. The CDR3 runs to 14 residues. In DNA, the CDR3 is TGCAGCGTTGGGGCAGGGGTAGGGAACACTGAAGCTTTCTTT. Its translation is CSVGAGVGNTEAFF. Using reference TRBV29-1 and TRBJ1-1 for the parts outside the CDR3, the full variable domain is SAVISQKPSRDICQRGTSLTIQCQVDSQVTMMFWYRQQPGQSLTLIATANQGSEATYESGFVIDKFPISRPNLTFSTLTVSNMSPEDSSIYLCSVGAGVGNTEAFFGQGTRLTVV.

This chain joins TRBV14 and TRBJ2-1; TRBD2 matches at 11 bases. Germline CDR1 SGHDN, CDR2 FVKESK. The CDR3 contains 16 residues. The junction had 4 bases not matched to a gene; V was cut back by 2 bases and J by 4 bases. The CDR3 coding sequence is TGTGCCAGCAGCCAATTAGCGGGAGGGCCGTACAATGAGCAGTTCTTC. As protein: CASSQLAGGPYNEQFF. The entire variable domain, with the rest obtained from reference TRBV14 and TRBJ2-1, is as follows: EAGVTQFPSHSVIEKGQTVTLRCDPISGHDNLYWYRRVMGKEIKFLLHFVKESKQDESGMPNNRFLAERTGGTYSTLKVQPAELEDSGVYFCASSQLAGGPYNEQFFGPGTRLTVL.

The chain has TRBV10-3 and TRBJ2-7, with 13 bases lining up with TRBD2. Trimming took 5 bases from V and 4 from J; bases not matched to a gene: 5. The germline V gene encodes CDR1 ENHRY and CDR2 SYGVKD. The CDR3 length is 15 residues. CDR3 DNA sequence: TGTGCCATCAGTCCAATGACTAGCGGGAGGTACGAGCAGTACTTC. Translated, it gives CAISPMTSGRYEQYF.

V is TRBV5-4 and J is TRBJ2-2; D possibly corresponds to TRBD2 (7 bases). The CDR3 consists of 14 residues. The V gene lost 4 bases and the J gene lost 10 bases, with 17 bases spanning the gap. Germline V gene data show CDR1 as SGHNT and CDR2 as YYREEE (reference sequence). The CDR3 DNA is TGTGCCAGCAGCGTAAGGGGGGGGCAGCTGGAGCTGTTTTTT. Translation gives CASSVRGGQLELFF.

The V and J genes are TRBV6-4 and TRBJ2-7; the match to TRBD2 covers 9 bases. This CDR3 has 11 amino acids. The V segment lost 4 bases and the J segment 13 bases; nucleotides outside the gene matches: 5. Germline values: CDR1 MRHNA, CDR2 SNTAGT. The CDR3 DNA is TGTGCCAGCAGTGCCCCGGGACTAGCATACTTC. As protein: CASSAPGLAYF.

The chain combines TRBV9 with TRBJ2-7; weak D call: TRBD2 (6 bases). The ends were cut back, 0 bases at V and 3 bases at J, with 7 bases in the middle. Germline CDR1 is SGDLS and CDR2 is YYNGEE. This CDR3 has 13 residues. CDR3 in DNA: TGTGCCAGCAGCGTAGGAGCGGGCTACGAGCAGTACTTC. It yields the protein CASSVGAGYEQYF.

The V gene is TRBV7-9, the J gene TRBJ2-5; D is perhaps TRBD2 (6 bases). V dropped 4 bases and J dropped 2 bases, with 17 bases sitting between them. There are 16 residues in the CDR3. The V gene's germline CDR1 is SEHNR and CDR2 FQNEAQ (reference sequence). The CDR3 coding sequence is TGTGCCAGCAGCTCCTCTCGACTAGGAATTCAAGAGACCCAGTACTTC. It is translated as CASSSSRLGIQETQYF.

This chain links TRBV2 with TRBJ1-1; D call uncertain. The CDR3 runs 19 residues. Trimming pared 3 bases from V and 0 bases from J, leaving 23 bases between. In germline, CDR1 is SNHLY, CDR2 FYNNEI. CDR3 amino acids: CASSDWLSHTINLNTEAFF. The CDR3 nucleotides read TGTGCCAGCAGTGATTGGTTAAGCCACACTATAAACCTGAACACTGAAGCTTTCTTT.

The chain employs TRBV19 and TRBJ1-2, with no clear D. The CDR3 consists of 11 residues. The germline CDR1 and CDR2 sequences are LNHDA and SQIVND (reference sequence). The V gene lost 7 bases and the J gene lost 2 bases, with 5 bases spanning the gap. The CDR3, as DNA: TGTGCCAGTACCAAAAACTATGGCTACACCTTC. It translates to CASTKNYGYTF.

The chain combines TRBV14 with TRBJ2-1, with 8 bases aligning to TRBD2. Germline V gene sequence: CDR1 SGHDN, CDR2 FVKESK. The CDR3 has 15 residues. The J segment lost 5 bases and the V segment lost 2 bases, leaving 5 bases of the junction unmatched. DNA of the CDR3: TGTGCCAGCAGCCAATGGCTAGCGGGCCACAATGAGCAGTTCTTC. This encodes CASSQWLAGHNEQFF.

V gene TRBV9 combines with J gene TRBJ2-1; 7 nucleotides match TRBD2. The CDR3 is made up of 13 amino acids. V dropped 6 bases and J dropped 6; count of bases not matched to a gene: 6. Germline V CDR1 and CDR2: SGDLS, YYNGEE. CDR3 sequence (DNA): TGTGCCAGCACCCTGACTAGCAGCAATGAGCAGTTCTTC. It translates to CASTLTSSNEQFF.

The genes are TRBV10-3 and TRBJ1-5; 7 bases agree with TRBD1. The germline CDR1 and CDR2 sequences are ENHRY and SYGVKD. This CDR3 is 15 amino acids long. V lost 6 bases to trimming and J lost 3 bases; unmatched junction nucleotides: 8. The CDR3 spells CAISDTGEDNQPQHF. CDR3 coding DNA: TGTGCCATCAGCGACACAGGGGAGGACAATCAGCCCCAGCATTTT.

The gene calls are TRBV19 and TRBJ1-5; the D gene is possibly TRBD1 (6 bases). Germline CDR1 is LNHDA and CDR2 is SQIVND (reference sequence). There are 15 residues in the CDR3. V lost 7 bases, J lost 4 bases, and 17 bases lay in between. The CDR3 coding sequence is TGTGCCAGTACTATGGGCTTGGGGACAAATCAGCCCCAGCATTTT. It codes for CASTMGLGTNQPQHF.

V usage is TRBV28 and J usage is TRBJ2-2; weak D call: TRBD2 (5 bases). The germline V gene has CDR1 MDHEN and CDR2 SYDVKM. The CDR3 is 16 amino acids. The V end lost 5 bases, the J end lost 0 bases, and 13 bases lay between the germline ends. CDR3 protein: CASSKEALTNTGELFF. Written as DNA, the CDR3 is TGTGCCAGCAGTAAGGAGGCTCTTACGAACACCGGGGAGCTGTTTTTT.

The chain carries TRBV29-1 and TRBJ2-1; D remains unclear. The ends were cut back, 3 bases at V and 4 bases at J, with 7 bases in the middle. Germline V gives CDR1 SQVTM, CDR2 ANQGSEA. The CDR3 sequence is 12 residues long. DNA of the CDR3: TGCAGCGTTGATGAGTGGTACAATGAGCAGTTCTTC. Translating it yields CSVDEWYNEQFF.